Each of the 12 T cell receptor beta chains below was sequenced from the same sample in a study of T cells in Graves' hyperthyroidism and ophthalmopathy (dated by TCRdb to between 2017 and 2020). The method behind the library was multiplex PCR. The sequencer listed for this sample is Illumina HiSeq 2000. TCR beta CDR3 regions were amplified from RNA transcripts. The TCR CDR3 was subjected to a first round of RT-PCR using the HTBI primer set and the Qiagen OneStep RT-PCR kit. TCRdb ran its own pipeline on the public reads, namely fastp trimming at Q25 and MiXCR clone calling, and kept in-frame beta chains. Here each entry gathers all rows of one CDR3 protein and keeps the most common genes and DNA. In this sample the table shows approximately 260,000 distinct CDR3 sequences, 12% to 15% of which occur a single time. Roughly 30% of the sample goes to the ten largest clones. The material sequenced was blood. The source is a woman aged 45-59 years with Graves' hyperthyroidism that later progressed to Graves' ophthalmopathy.

This clonotype was seen a handful of times. J is TRBJ2-7 and V is TRBV5-6; a weak D match, TRBD1 (5 bases). Germline lookup yields CDR1 SGHDT and CDR2 YYEEEE. The CDR3 runs to 13 residues. Trimming took off 1 base at V and 4 bases at J, with 9 bases between the two ends. The CDR3 loop is CASSLKGVYEQYF. In DNA, the CDR3 is TGTGCCAGCAGCTTGAAAGGGGTGTACGAGCAGTACTTC.

This chain connects TRBV19 to TRBJ1-5, with 9 positions matching TRBD1. V was clipped by 3 bases and J by 3 bases; unmatched bases: 6. In germline, CDR1 is LNHDA, CDR2 SQIVND (reference sequence). The CDR3 contains 16 residues. The CDR3 DNA is TGTGCCAGTAGTATCTCGGGACAGGGTTACAATCAGCCCCAGCATTTT. As protein: CASSISGQGYNQPQHF.

Note on this clonotype: This may arise from a read error, as a much more abundant clone is one base away. V is TRBV13 and J is TRBJ2-7; possible D gene TRBD2, 6 bases. V was cut by 5 bases and J by 5 bases, with 16 bases left in between. Germline CDR1 is PRHDT and CDR2 is FYEKMQ (reference sequence). CDR3 size: 14 residues. In DNA, the CDR3 is TGTGCCAGCAGCATGCCGCGGGGTGACCACGAGCAGTACTTC. Translated: CASSMPRGDHEQYF.

The chain has TRBV4-1 and TRBJ2-3; 9 bases align to TRBD1. The J segment lost 4 bases and the V segment lost 3 bases, leaving 11 bases of the junction unmatched. CDR1 is MGHRA and CDR2 is YSYEKL in the germline V gene. The CDR3 is 17 residues long. CDR3 in DNA: TGCGCCAGCAGCCACCAGGGGACAGGGAGGGGCCCAGATACGCAGTATTTT. Translated: CASSHQGTGRGPDTQYF.

This clonotype was detected ten times or more. A junction boundary mismatches the germline segment, possibly from a read error. The chain has TRBV7-2 and TRBJ2-3, with D uncertain. This CDR3 has 15 amino acids. Germline CDR1 is SGHTA and CDR2 is FQGNSA. CDR3 protein: CASSFGAEHTDAQYF. CDR3 DNA: TGTGCCAGCAGCTTCGGCGCGGAGCACACAGATGCGCAGTATTTT.

V usage is TRBV10-3 and J usage is TRBJ2-1, with D unresolved. The CDR3 spans 14 residues. Trimming removed 4 bases from V and 6 bases from J, with 13 bases in between. The germline CDR1 and CDR2 sequences are ENHRY and SYGVKD. CDR3 protein: CAISALSPGNEQFF. The CDR3 region has the DNA TGTGCCATCAGTGCGCTTTCTCCTGGCAATGAGCAGTTCTTC.

This clonotype was counted at least ten times. The rearrangement links TRBV11-2 to TRBJ1-1, with TRBD1 matching 7 bases. With V trimmed by 5 bases and J by 0 bases, 6 bases remained unmatched. This CDR3 is 15 amino acids long. From germline, CDR1 is SGHAT and CDR2 FQNNGV. Here the CDR3 reads CASSPRQGLNTEAFF. CDR3 bases: TGTGCCAGCAGCCCACGACAGGGACTGAACACTGAAGCTTTCTTT.

This clonotype has ten or more counts. This chain uses TRBV7-8 with TRBJ1-1; a weak D match, TRBD1 (6 bases). V was cut by 5 bases and J by 5 bases, with 18 bases left in between. The germline gives CDR1 SGHVS, CDR2 FQNEAQ. The CDR3 contains 15 residues. This CDR3 reads CASSPRGGGVTEAFF. CDR3 nucleotide sequence: TGTGCCAGCAGCCCACGCGGAGGGGGAGTTACTGAAGCTTTCTTT.

This clonotype appeared a few times. This sequence joins TRBV20-1 and TRBJ2-7; 13 positions agree with TRBD2. This CDR3 is built from 15 residues. Per germline, CDR1 DFQATT and CDR2 SNEGSKA (reference sequence). Unmatched junction bases numbered 9, after V lost 3 bases and J lost 7 bases. Here the CDR3 DNA reads TGCAGTGCTAGCGCCCTACTAGCGGGAGGGAAAGAGCAGTACTTC. Amino acids: CSASALLAGGKEQYF.

In this sample, this clonotype turned up many times. The chain recombines TRBV27 with TRBJ1-2; a possible D gene is TRBD1 (5 bases). The CDR3 extends over 16 amino acids. Germline V CDR1 and CDR2: MNHEY, SMNVEV (reference sequence). The germline V and J ends were trimmed by 7 bases and 1 base, with 19 bases remaining between them. CDR3 sequence (DNA): TGTGCCAGCAAATTATCGGGACGGATCTTTAACTATGGCTACACCTTC. Its protein product is CASKLSGRIFNYGYTF.

The V call is TRBV28, the J call TRBJ1-5, with D possibly TRBD1 on 6 matching bases. The CDR3 runs 15 residues. The germline V and J ends were trimmed by 2 bases and 1 base, with 9 bases remaining between them. Per germline, CDR1 MDHEN and CDR2 SYDVKM. The CDR3 region is CASSLGTHSNQPQHF. The CDR3 coding sequence is TGTGCCAGCAGTTTAGGGACACACAGCAATCAGCCCCAGCATTTT.

This clonotype came up many times. The chain joins TRBV11-1 to TRBJ2-2; 7 positions match TRBD1. CDR1 is SGHAT and CDR2 is FQDESV in the germline V gene (reference sequence). This CDR3 is 17 amino acids long. The ends lost 5 bases at V and 6 bases at J; junction bases unmatched: 15. The CDR3 loop is CASSLDLGQEDAGELFF. For the CDR3, the DNA is TGTGCCAGCAGCCTGGACCTCGGACAGGAGGACGCCGGGGAGCTGTTTTTT.